This T cell receptor (beta chain) was sequenced for a study of CXCR3-negative and CXCR3-positive naive CD8 T cells. In the study overall: Each library gave roughly 1.5 +/- 0.3 million of approximately 130 million TRB reads. Overall study findings and caveats: Memory CD8+ cells showed much lower diversity, while both naive subsets displayed comparably high diversity. TRBV-TRBJ usage was alike in naive CXCR3-negative and CXCR3-positive cells but differed in memory cells.

Carrying UMI labels, the TRB cDNA libraries were prepared through 5' RACE. Reanalyzing the 5' RACE reads, TCRdb keeps one entry per CDR3 protein, without DNA. There are about 23,000 distinct CDR3 sequences in the sample, with around 18% held by the top ten. In germline, CDR1 is SEHNR, CDR2 FQNEAQ (reference sequence). This CDR3 is built from 16 residues. A note on this clonotype: As yet, its antigen is unknown.

The chain links TRBV7-9 to TRBJ2-7; TCRdb names TRBD1, which stays unverified in the absence of DNA. Material: memory CD8+ T cells from blood. The sequence derives from a human donor in good health. Some clones in this sample may be carry-over from other donors' samples. CDR3 region: CASSGARRDPSYEQYF. The variable domain in full, with the rest retrieved from reference TRBV7-9 and TRBJ2-7, is DTGVSQNPRHKITKRGQNVTFRCDPISEHNRLYWYRQTLGQGPEFLTYFQNEAQLEKSRLLSDRFSAERPKGSFSTLEIQRTEQGDSAMYLCASSGARRDPSYEQYFGPGTRLTVT.